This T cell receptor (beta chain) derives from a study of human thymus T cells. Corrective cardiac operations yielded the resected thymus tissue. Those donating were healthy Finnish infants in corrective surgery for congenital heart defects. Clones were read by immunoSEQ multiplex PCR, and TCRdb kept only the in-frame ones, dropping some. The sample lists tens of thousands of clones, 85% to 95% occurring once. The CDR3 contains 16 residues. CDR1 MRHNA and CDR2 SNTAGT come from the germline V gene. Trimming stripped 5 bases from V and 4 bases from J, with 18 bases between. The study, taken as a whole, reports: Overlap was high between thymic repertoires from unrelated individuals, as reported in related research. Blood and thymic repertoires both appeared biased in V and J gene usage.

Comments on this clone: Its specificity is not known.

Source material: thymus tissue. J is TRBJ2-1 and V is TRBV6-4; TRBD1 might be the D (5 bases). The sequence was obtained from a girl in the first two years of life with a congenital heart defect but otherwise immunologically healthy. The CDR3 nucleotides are TGTGCCAGCAGTCTATACTCCCTAGGGGATTACAATGAGCAGTTCTTC. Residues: CASSLYSLGDYNEQFF.